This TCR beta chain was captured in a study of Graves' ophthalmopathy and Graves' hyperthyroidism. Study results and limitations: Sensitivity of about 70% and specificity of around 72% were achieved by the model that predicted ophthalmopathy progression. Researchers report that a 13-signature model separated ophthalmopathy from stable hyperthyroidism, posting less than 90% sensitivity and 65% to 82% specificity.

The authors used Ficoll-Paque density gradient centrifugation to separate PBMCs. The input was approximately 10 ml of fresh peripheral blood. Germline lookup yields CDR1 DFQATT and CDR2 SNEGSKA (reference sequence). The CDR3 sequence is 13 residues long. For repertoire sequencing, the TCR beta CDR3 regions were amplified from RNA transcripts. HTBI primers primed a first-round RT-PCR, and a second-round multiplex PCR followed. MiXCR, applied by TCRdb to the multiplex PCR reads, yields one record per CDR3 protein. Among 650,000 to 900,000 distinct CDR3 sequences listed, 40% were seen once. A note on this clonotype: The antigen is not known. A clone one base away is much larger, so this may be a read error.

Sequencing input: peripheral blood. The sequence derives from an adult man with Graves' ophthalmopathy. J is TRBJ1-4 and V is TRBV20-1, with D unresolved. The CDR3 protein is CSARDGLREKLSF. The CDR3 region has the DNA TGCAGTGCTAGAGATGGTCTCCGTGAAAAACTGTCTTTT.